This T cell receptor beta chain was found in a study of OX40 agonist ivuxolimab in advanced cancers. The CDR3 has 15 residues. Trimming stripped 1 base from V and 11 bases from J, with 18 bases between. Germline V CDR1 and CDR2: SGHAT, FQNNGV. Here immunoSEQ multiplex PCR was the method, and the copy in TCRdb shows in-frame clones only, minus some. The sample has 20,000 to 30,000 clones, 76% seen once. The clonotype comes from an adult with an advanced solid tumor such as melanoma, head and neck, liver or kidney cancer. This specimen consisted of CD4+ or CD8+ T cells sorted from blood, obtained in a trial of the OX40 agonist ivuxolimab. The rearrangement joins TRBV11-2 to TRBJ1-5; D not certain. The CDR3 here is CASSLGGSLTSAQHF. DNA for the CDR3: TGTGCCAGCAGCTTAGGTGGCAGCTTGACCTCGGCCCAGCATTTT.